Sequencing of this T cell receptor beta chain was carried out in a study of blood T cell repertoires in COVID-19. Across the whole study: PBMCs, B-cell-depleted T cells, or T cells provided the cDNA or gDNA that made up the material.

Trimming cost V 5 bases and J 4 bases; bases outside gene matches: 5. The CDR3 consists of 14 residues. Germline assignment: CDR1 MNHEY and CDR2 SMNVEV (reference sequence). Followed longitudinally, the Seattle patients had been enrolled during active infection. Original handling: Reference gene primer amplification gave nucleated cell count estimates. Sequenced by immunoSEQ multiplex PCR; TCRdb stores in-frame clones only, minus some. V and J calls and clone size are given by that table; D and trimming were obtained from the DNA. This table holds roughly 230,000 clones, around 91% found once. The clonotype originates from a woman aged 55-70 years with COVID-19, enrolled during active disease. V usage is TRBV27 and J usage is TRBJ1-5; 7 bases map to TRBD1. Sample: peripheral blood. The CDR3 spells CASSQGTVNQPQHF. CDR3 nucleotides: TGTGCCAGCAGTCAGGGGACAGTTAATCAGCCCCAGCATTTT.